This TCR beta chain was obtained from a study of T cell repertoires in cytomegalovirus infection. Study context: Newly reported HLA-C-restricted and thoroughly characterized HLA-B-restricted CMV epitopes were employed. It can be stated that public TCR beta signatures indicated CMV infection as well as a matching HLA type. Overall study results and limits: CMV-specific TCR beta clonotypes restricted by HLA-C dominated the ex vivo response. Summed frequency of shared TCR beta families picked out CMV carriers who also had the relevant HLA.

Trimming pared 0 bases from V and 0 bases from J, leaving 10 bases between. Germline V gene sequence: CDR1 LGHNA, CDR2 YNFKEQ. CDR3 length: 16 amino acids. Concerning this clonotype: Its matching antigen is unknown.

TCRdb ran MiXCR on the reads and lists one entry per CDR3 protein. Here the sample spans approximately 730,000 distinct CDR3 sequences, around 29% being singletons. This specimen was cultured CD8+ T cells from PBMCs, taken from culture after CMV antigen stimulation. V and J are TRBV4-2 and TRBJ2-3, with a possible D match to TRBD2 (5 bases). The TCR comes from a human donor in good health (CMV status not recorded). Some clones in this sample may be carry-over from other donors' samples. The CDR3 DNA follows: TGTGCCAGCAGCCAAGAACAACGGGGTAGCACAGATACGCAGTATTTT. Amino acid sequence: CASSQEQRGSTDTQYF.